This is a list of T cell receptor beta chains from one sample in a study of T cell repertoires in cytomegalovirus infection. TCRdb analysed the reads with MiXCR anew, one entry per CDR3 protein. The sample holds roughly 920,000 distinct CDR3 sequences, around 31% seen once. Their antigen targets remain unknown. Sequences were derived from cultured CD8+ T cells from PBMCs, sampled from culture after CMV antigen stimulation. Source of these receptors: a human donor in good health (CMV status not recorded). Some clones in this sample may be carry-over from other donors' samples. Each CDR3 is given with its conserved first and last residue. A D gene is named only where the DNA matches it firmly. The size field is filled for only some rows; it gives once, few, many or a size class.

abundance: -; j_gene: TRBJ2-1; d_gene: -; v_gene: TRBV19; CDR3aa: CASSMKVRYNEQFF; CDR3nt: TGTGCCAGTAGTATGAAGGTACGCTACAATGAGCAGTTCTTC
abundance: -; j_gene: TRBJ2-5; d_gene: -; v_gene: TRBV7-6; CDR3aa: CASSFPREAQETQYF; CDR3nt: TGTGCCAGCAGCTTCCCCAGGGAGGCTCAAGAGACCCAGTACTTC
abundance: few; j_gene: TRBJ2-6; d_gene: -; v_gene: TRBV2; CDR3aa: CASKNRGANVLTF; CDR3nt: TGTGCCAGCAAAAATAGAGGGGCCAACGTCCTGACTTTC
abundance: -; j_gene: TRBJ1-5; d_gene: -; v_gene: TRBV6-8; CDR3aa: CASRGAGRNSGNQPQHF; CDR3nt: TGTGCCAGCAGGGGGGCAGGACGGAACAGTGGCAATCAGCCCCAGCATTTT
abundance: few; j_gene: TRBJ2-5; d_gene: TRBD2; v_gene: TRBV12-3/TRBV12-4; CDR3aa: CASSLGLAGGYTTKETQYF; CDR3nt: TGTGCCAGCAGTTTGGGACTAGCGGGGGGATATACCACCAAAGAGACCCAGTACTTC
abundance: -; j_gene: TRBJ1-2; d_gene: -; v_gene: TRBV15; CDR3aa: CATRGSWGSVYGYTF; CDR3nt: TGTGCCACCAGGGGAAGTTGGGGGTCAGTCTATGGCTACACCTTC
abundance: -; j_gene: TRBJ2-3; d_gene: -; v_gene: TRBV7-2; CDR3aa: CVSSLAGGTDTQYF; CDR3nt: TGTGTCAGCAGCTTAGCTGGAGGGACAGATACGCAGTATTTT
abundance: many; j_gene: TRBJ1-1; d_gene: -; v_gene: TRBV7-6; CDR3aa: CASSLAGGATEAFF; CDR3nt: TGTGCCAGCAGCTTAGCCGGGGGGGCCACTGAAGCTTTCTTT
abundance: few; j_gene: TRBJ1-3; d_gene: -; v_gene: TRBV29-1; CDR3aa: CSVESGNTIYF; CDR3nt: TGCAGCGTTGAATCGGGAAACACCATATATTTT
abundance: -; j_gene: TRBJ1-2; d_gene: -; v_gene: TRBV6-1; CDR3aa: CASSEDWVNYGYTF; CDR3nt: TGTGCCAGCAGTGAGGACTGGGTAAACTATGGCTACACCTTC
abundance: -; j_gene: TRBJ1-5; d_gene: -; v_gene: TRBV6-6; CDR3aa: CASSYPTGLLQPQHF; CDR3nt: TGTGCCAGCAGTTACCCCACAGGGTTGCTTCAGCCCCAGCATTTT
abundance: many; j_gene: TRBJ1-4; d_gene: -; v_gene: TRBV6-1; CDR3aa: CASSDATDTKLFF; CDR3nt: TGTGCCAGCAGTGATGCGACAGACACTAAACTGTTTTTT